The TCR beta chain described here comes from a study of blood T cell repertoires in COVID-19. Assay used: immunoSEQ multiplex PCR; TCRdb lists only in-frame clones, some missing. The table lists around 120,000 clones, about 90% of them singletons. Looked up from germline, CDR1 is SGHRS and CDR2 is YFSETQ. After removal of 4 bases from V and 5 bases from J, the junction contained 9 bases not matched to a gene. The CDR3 contains 16 residues. The receptor was derived from a human donor in a cohort sampled during active COVID-19. Sequencing was carried out using peripheral blood. This rearrangement joins TRBV5-1 to TRBJ1-2, with 12 nucleotides matching TRBD1. In DNA form, the CDR3 reads TGCGCCAGCAGCCTAGAGCCGGGACAGGGGGCGTATGGCTACACCTTC. Protein product: CASSLEPGQGAYGYTF.